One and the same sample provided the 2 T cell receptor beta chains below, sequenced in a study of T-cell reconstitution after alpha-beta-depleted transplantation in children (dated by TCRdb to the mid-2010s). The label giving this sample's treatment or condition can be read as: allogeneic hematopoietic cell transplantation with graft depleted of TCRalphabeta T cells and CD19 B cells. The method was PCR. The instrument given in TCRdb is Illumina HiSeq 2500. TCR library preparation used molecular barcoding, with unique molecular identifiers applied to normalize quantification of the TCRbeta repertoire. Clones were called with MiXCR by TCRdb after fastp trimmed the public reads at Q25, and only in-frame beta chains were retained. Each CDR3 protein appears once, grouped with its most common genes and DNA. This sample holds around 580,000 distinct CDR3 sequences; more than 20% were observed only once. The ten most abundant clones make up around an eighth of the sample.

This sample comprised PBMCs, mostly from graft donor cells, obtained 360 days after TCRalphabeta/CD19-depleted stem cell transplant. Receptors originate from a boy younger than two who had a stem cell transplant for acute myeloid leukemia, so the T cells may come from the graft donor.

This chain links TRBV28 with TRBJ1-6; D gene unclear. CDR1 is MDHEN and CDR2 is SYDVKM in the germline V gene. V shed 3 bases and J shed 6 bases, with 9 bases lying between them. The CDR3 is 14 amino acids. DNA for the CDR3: TGTGCCAGCAGTTTTCCGGGTACTAATTCACCCCTCCACTTT. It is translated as CASSFPGTNSPLHF.

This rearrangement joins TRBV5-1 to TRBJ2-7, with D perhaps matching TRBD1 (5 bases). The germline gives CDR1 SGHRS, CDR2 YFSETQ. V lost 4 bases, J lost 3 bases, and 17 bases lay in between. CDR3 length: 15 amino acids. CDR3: CASSPGRGMGYEQYF. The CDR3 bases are TGCGCCAGCAGCCCCGGTAGGGGAATGGGCTACGAGCAGTACTTC.